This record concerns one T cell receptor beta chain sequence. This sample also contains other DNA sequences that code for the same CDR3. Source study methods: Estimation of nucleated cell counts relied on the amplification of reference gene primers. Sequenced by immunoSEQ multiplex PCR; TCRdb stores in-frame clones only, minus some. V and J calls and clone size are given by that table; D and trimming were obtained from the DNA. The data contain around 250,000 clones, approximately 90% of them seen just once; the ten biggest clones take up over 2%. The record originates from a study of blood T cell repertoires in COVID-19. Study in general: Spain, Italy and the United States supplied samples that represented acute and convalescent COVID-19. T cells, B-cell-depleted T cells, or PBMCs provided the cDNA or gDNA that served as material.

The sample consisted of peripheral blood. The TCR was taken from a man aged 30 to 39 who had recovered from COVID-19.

CDR3 coding DNA: TGTGCCAGCAGCCAAGCAGGGGGAGAGACCCAGTACTTC. This translates into CASSQAGGETQYF. The chain is built from TRBV3-1 (or the pseudogene TRBV3-2) and TRBJ2-5; TRBD1 aligns across 7 bases. Germline loops: CDR1 LGHDT, CDR2 YNNKEL (reference sequence). CDR3 length: 13 residues. J was trimmed by 4 bases and V by 1 base; bases with no gene match: 0.